The clone carrying this T cell receptor beta chain was observed a handful of times. Germline V CDR1 and CDR2: LNHNV, YYDKDF (reference sequence). The CDR3 is 12 amino acids. Trimming took off 5 bases at V and 4 bases at J, with 9 bases between the two ends. This sample is drawn from a study of cytomegalovirus exposure and HLA in healthy donors. The study ran its PCR with 60 Vbeta and 13 Jbeta primers. Original handling: In a later analysis, the count reached some 83 million unique TCR beta chains, with approximately 11 million shared. Assay used: immunoSEQ multiplex PCR; TCRdb lists only in-frame clones, some missing. V and J calls and clone size come straight from that table; D and trimming were deduced from the DNA. Of fewer than 200,000 clones in the sample, almost 85% were seen once.

The chain uses TRBV15 and TRBJ2-7; D possibly corresponds to TRBD1 (6 bases). The sample was PBMCs. The TCR originated in a woman between 45 and 60 years old in good health and CMV-seronegative. The CDR3 coding sequence is TGTGCCACCAGCCCACAGGGTTACGAGCAGTACTTC. This translates into CATSPQGYEQYF.